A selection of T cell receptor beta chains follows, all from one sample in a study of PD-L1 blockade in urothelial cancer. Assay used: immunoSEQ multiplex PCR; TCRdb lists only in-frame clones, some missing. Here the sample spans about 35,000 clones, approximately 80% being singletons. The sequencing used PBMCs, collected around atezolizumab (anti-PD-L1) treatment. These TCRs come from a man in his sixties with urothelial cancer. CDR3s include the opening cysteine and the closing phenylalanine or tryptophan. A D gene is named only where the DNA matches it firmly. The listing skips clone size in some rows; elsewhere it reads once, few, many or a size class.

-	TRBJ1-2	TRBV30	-	CACARNSNYGYTF	TGTGCCTGTGCGAGAAATTCGAACTATGGCTACACCTTC
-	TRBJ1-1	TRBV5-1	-	CASSLSWLNTEAFF	TGCGCCAGCAGCTTGTCTTGGCTGAACACTGAAGCTTTCTTT
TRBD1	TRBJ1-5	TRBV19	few	CASSKARTGANQPQHF	TGTGCCAGTAGTAAGGCGCGGACAGGGGCCAATCAGCCCCAGCATTTT
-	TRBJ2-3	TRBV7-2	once	CASSGGTGSTDTQYF	TGTGCCAGCAGCGGAGGGACGGGGAGCACAGATACGCAGTATTTT
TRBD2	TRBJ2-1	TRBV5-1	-	CASSPTSGGPLVDEQFF	TGCGCCAGCAGCCCCACTAGCGGGGGGCCCCTCGTAGATGAGCAGTTCTTC
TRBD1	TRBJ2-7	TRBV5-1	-	CASSLSGQISYEQYF	TGCGCCAGCAGCTTGTCGGGACAGATATCCTACGAGCAGTACTTC
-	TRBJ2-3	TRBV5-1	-	CASTGTSTTDTQYF	TGCGCCAGCACTGGGACTTCCACCACAGATACGCAGTATTTT
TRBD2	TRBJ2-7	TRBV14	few	CASSRLAGPYEQYF	TGTGCCAGCAGCCGACTAGCGGGCCCCTACGAGCAGTACTTC
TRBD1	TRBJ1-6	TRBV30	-	CAWSVHQGANSPLHF	TGTGCCTGGAGTGTACATCAGGGGGCGAATTCACCCCTCCACTTT
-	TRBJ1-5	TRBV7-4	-	CASSLGQVAFHQPQHF	TGTGCCAGCAGCTTAGGTCAGGTCGCCTTCCATCAGCCCCAGCATTTT
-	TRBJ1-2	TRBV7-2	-	CASSLAGGDYTF	TGTGCCAGCAGCTTAGCAGGGGGTGACTACACCTTC
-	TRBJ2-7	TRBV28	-	CASSLRSHEQYF	TGTGCCAGCAGTCTGAGGTCCCACGAGCAGTACTTC
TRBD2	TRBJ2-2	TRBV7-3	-	CASSLSSSGTGELFF	TGTGCCAGCAGCCTTTCATCTAGCGGCACCGGGGAGCTGTTTTTT
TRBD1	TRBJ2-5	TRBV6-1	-	CASSLQGAGETQYF	TGTGCCAGCAGTCTCCAGGGGGCAGGGGAGACCCAGTACTTC
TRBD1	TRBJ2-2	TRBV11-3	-	CASSLQGGDGELFF	TGTGCCAGCAGCTTACAAGGGGGCGACGGGGAGCTGTTTTTT
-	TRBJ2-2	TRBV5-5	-	CASSSYRVNTGELFF	TGTGCCAGCAGCTCATACAGGGTGAACACCGGGGAGCTGTTTTTT
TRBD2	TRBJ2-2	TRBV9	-	CASSPRVGRGDTGELFF	TGTGCCAGCAGCCCCCGGGTCGGACGGGGGGACACCGGGGAGCTGTTTTTT
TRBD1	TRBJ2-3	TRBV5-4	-	CASSSAGGRSTDTQYF	TGTGCCAGCAGCTCGGCAGGGGGCAGAAGCACAGATACGCAGTATTTT
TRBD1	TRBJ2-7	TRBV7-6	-	CASSFPGQGCSYEQYF	TGTGCCAGCAGCTTCCCCGGACAGGGGTGTTCCTACGAGCAGTACTTC
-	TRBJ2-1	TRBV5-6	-	CASGNTGSYNEQFF	TGTGCCAGCGGGAATACAGGCTCCTACAATGAGCAGTTCTTC
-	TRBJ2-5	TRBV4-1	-	CASSQGPPNSGETQYF	TGCGCCAGCAGCCAAGGACCCCCCAACTCCGGGGAGACCCAGTACTTC
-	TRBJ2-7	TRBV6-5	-	CASSYSRGKPYEQYF	TGTGCCAGCAGTTACTCGAGAGGAAAGCCCTACGAGCAGTACTTC
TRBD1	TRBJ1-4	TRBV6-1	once	CASSTTGGSEKLFF	TGTGCCAGCAGTACTACAGGGGGGTCTGAAAAACTGTTTTTT
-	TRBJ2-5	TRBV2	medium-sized	CASSLGGTQYF	TGTGCCAGCTCCCTGGGGGGGACCCAGTACTTC
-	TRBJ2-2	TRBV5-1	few	CASTQGSVTTNAGELFF	TGCGCCAGCACTCAGGGGTCCGTTACGACCAACGCCGGGGAGCTGTTTTTT
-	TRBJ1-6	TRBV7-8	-	CASSRQIYNSPLHF	TGTGCCAGCAGCAGACAAATCTATAATTCACCCCTCCACTTT